Below, 3 T cell receptor beta chains from the same sample are listed, as sequenced in a study of blood T cell repertoires in COVID-19 (dated by TCRdb to between 2020 and 2021). Library preparation used the immunoSEQ multiplex PCR assay. This is the immuneACCESS table as TCRdb keeps it, with only in-frame sequences that have V and J called. A part of the clones is gone; compared with another copy, unresolved V genes explain less than half, and the rest is unexplained. The sample records just over 150,000 clones, approximately 92% of which are singletons. The ten largest make up roughly 5% of the sample. Sequencing was performed on peripheral blood. The receptors shown here come from a woman in her forties or fifties with acute or convalescent COVID-19.

In this sample, this clone turned up once. The chain joins TRBV19 to TRBJ1-1; weak D call: TRBD1 (5 bases). This CDR3 has 13 amino acids. The V gene's germline CDR1 is LNHDA and CDR2 SQIVND (reference sequence). V was clipped by 8 bases and J by 1 base, with 11 bases between them. CDR3 loop: CASVSQANTEAFF. In DNA, the CDR3 is TGTGCCAGTGTATCACAGGCGAACACTGAAGCTTTCTTT.

V and J are TRBV19 and TRBJ1-4; D possibly corresponds to TRBD1 (6 bases). Germline CDR1 LNHDA, CDR2 SQIVND (reference sequence). The CDR3 is made up of 15 amino acids. Between the trimmed V and J ends, which lost 6 bases and 3 bases, there was a span of 14 bases. CDR3 DNA: TGTGCCAGTAGGGTCATACAGGGCTCTAATGAAAAACTGTTTTTT. Its protein product is CASRVIQGSNEKLFF.

The CDR3 nucleotides read TGCACCAGCAGCCAAGCCGCGACTAGCGATTCCAACCACTCCTACAATGAGCAGTTCTTC. This gives the protein CTSSQAATSDSNHSYNEQFF. The V and J genes are TRBV1 and TRBJ2-1; the D call TRBD2 from the table was never checked on the DNA. TRBV1 is deemed a pseudogene. The CDR3 consists of 20 residues.